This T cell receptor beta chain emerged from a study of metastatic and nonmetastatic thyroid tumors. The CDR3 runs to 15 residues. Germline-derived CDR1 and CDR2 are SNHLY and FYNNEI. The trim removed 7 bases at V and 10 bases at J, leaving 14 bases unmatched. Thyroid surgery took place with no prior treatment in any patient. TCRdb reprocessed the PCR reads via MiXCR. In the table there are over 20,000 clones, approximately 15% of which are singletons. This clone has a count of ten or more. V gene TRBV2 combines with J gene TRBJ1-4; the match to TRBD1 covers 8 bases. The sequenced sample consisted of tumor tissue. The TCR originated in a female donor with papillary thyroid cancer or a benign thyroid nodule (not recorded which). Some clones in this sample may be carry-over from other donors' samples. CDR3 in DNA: TGTGCCAGCAAAGGGGACAGGAACACCCGCGGAAAACTGTTTTTT. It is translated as CASKGDRNTRGKLFF. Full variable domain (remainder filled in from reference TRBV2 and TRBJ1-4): EPEVTQTPSHQVTQMGQEVILRCVPISNHLYFYWYRQILGQKVEFLVSFYNNEISEKSEIFDDQFSVERPDGSNFTLKIRSTKLEDSAMYFCASKGDRNTRGKLFFGSGTQLSVL.